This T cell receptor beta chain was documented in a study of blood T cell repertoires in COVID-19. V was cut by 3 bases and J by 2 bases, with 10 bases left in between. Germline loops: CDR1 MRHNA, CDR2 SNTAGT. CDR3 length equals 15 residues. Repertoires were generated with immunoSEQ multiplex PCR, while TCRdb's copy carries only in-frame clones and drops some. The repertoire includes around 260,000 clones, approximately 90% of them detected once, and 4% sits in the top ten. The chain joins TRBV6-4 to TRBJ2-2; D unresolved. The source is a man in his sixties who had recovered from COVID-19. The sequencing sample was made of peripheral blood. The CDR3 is CASSEEALNTGELFF. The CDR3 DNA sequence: TGTGCCAGCAGTGAAGAAGCCTTAAACACCGGGGAGCTGTTTTTT.